This T cell receptor beta chain was obtained from a study of identifying expanded T cells in peripheral blood. The germline gives CDR1 MDHEN, CDR2 SYDVKM. V lost 6 bases, J lost 14 bases, and 18 bases lay in between. This CDR3 contains 12 residues. Study-wide findings and caveats: Two-week clone count variance significantly increased as total template count grew.

Clones were sequenced by immunoSEQ multiplex PCR, and TCRdb holds only the in-frame ones, with some missing. The sample consists of approximately 75,000 clones, roughly 90% of them appearing once. This clone was counted a single time. Its antigen remains unknown. The receptor's source is a person aged 18 to 70 in good health. Material: blood. The chain joins TRBV28 to TRBJ2-3; tentatively, D is TRBD2 (6 bases). CDR3 sequence: CASSLQGGVLYF. As DNA, the CDR3 is TGTGCCAGCAGCCTTCAGGGCGGGGTTCTGTATTTT.